The T cell receptor (beta chain) described here comes from a study of blood T cell repertoires in COVID-19. Overall study context: Sample material is recorded as cDNA or gDNA derived from T cells, B-cell-depleted T cells, or PBMCs.

The V gene's germline CDR1 is SEHNR and CDR2 FQNEAQ (reference sequence). The V gene end was trimmed by 5 bases and the J gene end by 2 bases; junction bases not matched to a gene: 6. The CDR3 consists of 15 residues. The age range of participants was about 18 to 100 years, with residence in about two dozen US areas. Recovery among Cohort 3 donors was established by two negative PCRs, clearance, or symptom resolution. As originally analysed: Amplified reference gene primers provided the basis for estimating nucleated cell counts. Clones were sequenced by immunoSEQ multiplex PCR, and TCRdb holds only the in-frame ones, with some missing. V, J and clone size are taken as reported in that table, and D and trimming were inferred from the DNA itself. The sample consists of about 330,000 clones, more than 75% of them appearing once.

V and J are TRBV7-9 and TRBJ1-1; TRBD1 matches at 9 bases. This sequence originates from a woman in her 30s who had recovered from COVID-19. The sequenced sample was PBMCs or T cells enriched from blood (not recorded which). The CDR3 loop reads CASSTTGGLNTEAFF. DNA for the CDR3: TGTGCCAGCAGCACTACAGGGGGCCTCAACACTGAAGCTTTCTTT.